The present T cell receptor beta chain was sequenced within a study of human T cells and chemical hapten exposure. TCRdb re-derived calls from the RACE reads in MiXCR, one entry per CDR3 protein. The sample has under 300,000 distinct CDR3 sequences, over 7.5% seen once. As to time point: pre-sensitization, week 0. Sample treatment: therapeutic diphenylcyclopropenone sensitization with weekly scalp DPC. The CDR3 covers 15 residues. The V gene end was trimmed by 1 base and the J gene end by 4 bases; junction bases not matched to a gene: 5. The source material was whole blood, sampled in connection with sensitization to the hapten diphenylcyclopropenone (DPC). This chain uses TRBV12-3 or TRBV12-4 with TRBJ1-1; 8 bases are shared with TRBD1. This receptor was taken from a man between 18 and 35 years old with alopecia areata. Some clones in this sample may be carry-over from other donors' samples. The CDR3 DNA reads TGTGCCAGCAGTTTAGGGACAGGGACCCGCACTGAAGCTTTCTTT. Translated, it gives CASSLGTGTRTEAFF.